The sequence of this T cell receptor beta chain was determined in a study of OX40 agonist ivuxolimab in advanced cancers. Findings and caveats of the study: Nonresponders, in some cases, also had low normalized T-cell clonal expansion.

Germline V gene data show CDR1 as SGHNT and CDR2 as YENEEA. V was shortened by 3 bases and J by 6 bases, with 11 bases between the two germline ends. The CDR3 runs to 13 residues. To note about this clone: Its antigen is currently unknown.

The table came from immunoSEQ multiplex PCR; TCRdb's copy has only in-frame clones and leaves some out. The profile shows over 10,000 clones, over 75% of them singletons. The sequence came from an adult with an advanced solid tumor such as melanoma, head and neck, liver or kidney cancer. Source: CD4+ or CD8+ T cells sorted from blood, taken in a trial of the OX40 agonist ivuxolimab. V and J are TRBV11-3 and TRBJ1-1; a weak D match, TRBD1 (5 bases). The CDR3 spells CASSFQGFPEAFF. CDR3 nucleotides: TGTGCCAGCAGCTTTCAGGGTTTCCCTGAAGCTTTCTTT.